The 26 T cell receptor beta chains in this list originate from one sample, sequenced in a study of blood T cell repertoires in COVID-19. TCRdb keeps only in-frame clones here, not all; method: immunoSEQ multiplex PCR. The sample records about 240,000 clones, approximately 85% being singletons. The material sequenced was peripheral blood. The receptor source for this set is a woman older than 75 with COVID-19, enrolled during active disease.

The gene calls are TRBV7-2 and TRBJ1-6; D perhaps matches TRBD1 (5 bases). V dropped 7 bases and J dropped 7 bases, with 14 bases sitting between them. CDR1 is SGHTA, CDR2 FQGNSA, per germline. The CDR3 contains 14 residues. The CDR3 nucleotides are TGTGCCAGCACTCCAGGGTTTAGGAATTCACCCCTCCACTTT. Translation gives CASTPGFRNSPLHF.

The chain combines TRBV5-1 with TRBJ2-1; 7 nucleotides align to TRBD2. The V segment lost 0 bases and the J segment 9 bases; nucleotides outside the gene matches: 9. CDR3 size: 15 residues. Looked up from germline, CDR1 is SGHRS and CDR2 is YFSETQ. The CDR3 sequence is CASSLVRGSGGEQFF. Written as DNA, the CDR3 is TGCGCCAGCAGCTTGGTTCGCGGGAGTGGAGGTGAGCAGTTCTTC.

The V and J genes are TRBV25-1 and TRBJ1-3; 8 nucleotides agree with TRBD1. Germline V gene lookup returns CDR1 MGHDK and CDR2 SYGVNS. The J segment lost 1 base and the V segment lost 5 bases, leaving 1 base of the junction unmatched. This CDR3 contains 14 residues. CDR3 residues: CASSRTGSGNTIYF. CDR3 bases: TGTGCCAGCAGTCGGACAGGGTCTGGAAACACCATATATTTT.

The chain has TRBV18 and TRBJ2-4; D uncertain. The CDR3 loop spans 15 amino acids. Trimming removed 3 bases from V and 1 base from J, with 10 bases in between. Germline V gives CDR1 KGHSH, CDR2 LQKENI. The CDR3 loop reads CASSPVQSAKNIQYF. CDR3 nucleotides: TGTGCCAGCTCACCGGTTCAGTCGGCCAAAAACATTCAGTACTTC. Filled out from reference TRBV18 and TRBJ2-4, the complete variable domain reads NAGVMQNPRHLVRRRGQEARLRCSPMKGHSHVYWYRQLPEEGLKFMVYLQKENIIDESGMPKERFSAEFPKEGPSILRIQQVVRGDSAAYFCASSPVQSAKNIQYFGAGTRLSVL.

This clone was observed a few times. The rearrangement links TRBV4-1 to TRBJ2-7; tentative D call: TRBD2 (7 bases). Germline V gene sequence: CDR1 MGHRA, CDR2 YSYEKL. The ends were cut back, 1 base at V and 2 bases at J, with 12 bases in the middle. The CDR3 is made up of 15 amino acids. The CDR3 DNA reads TGCGCCAGCAGCCAAGTCGAGGGGGGGCCCTACGAGCAGTACTTC. Amino acid sequence: CASSQVEGGPYEQYF.

This rearrangement joins TRBV6-5 to TRBJ2-3; TRBD1 aligns across 11 bases. V lost 2 bases and J lost 7; bases outside the gene matches: 8. CDR1 MNHEY and CDR2 SVGAGI come from the germline V gene. The CDR3 runs 16 residues. The CDR3 here is CASSYTGQGVGNTQYF. The CDR3 bases are TGTGCCAGCAGTTACACGGGACAGGGGGTTGGAAATACGCAGTATTTT.

The chain links TRBV6-4 to TRBJ2-3; 9 nucleotides align to TRBD2. Trimming took 5 bases from V and 3 from J; bases not matched to a gene: 6. CDR3 size: 15 residues. Germline lookup yields CDR1 MRHNA and CDR2 SNTAGT. Here the CDR3 reads CASSLAGERTDTQYF. Here the CDR3 DNA reads TGTGCCAGCAGTTTAGCGGGAGAGAGGACAGATACGCAGTATTTT.

This clone occurred a few times. This rearrangement joins TRBV7-9 to TRBJ2-7; 8 nucleotides align to TRBD1. Germline V gives CDR1 SEHNR, CDR2 FQNEAQ (reference sequence). CDR3 length equals 18 residues. V lost 5 bases to trimming and J lost 6 bases; unmatched junction nucleotides: 21. CDR3 bases: TGTGCCAGCAGCCCGAGACCCGGGACAGGATTCATTCGGGTCGAGCAGTACTTC. Its protein is CASSPRPGTGFIRVEQYF.

In its sample, this clone was seen a few times. The chain combines TRBV19 with TRBJ1-1; D call uncertain. The CDR3 totals 14 residues. Trimming removed 5 bases from V and 1 base from J, with 11 bases in between. Germline CDR1 and CDR2: LNHDA and SQIVND (reference sequence). CDR3 in DNA: TGTGCCAGTAGTGTGGTCTTCAGGAACACTGAAGCTTTCTTT. This sequence encodes CASSVVFRNTEAFF.

V is TRBV9 and J is TRBJ2-1, with TRBD2 matching 10 bases. The CDR3 is 20 amino acids. Losses at the gene ends were 4 bases for V and 0 bases for J; bases not matched to a gene: 16. Germline V gene data show CDR1 as SGDLS and CDR2 as YYNGEE. CDR3 DNA sequence: TGTGCCAGCAGCCCCCGACTAGCGGGTGGGATTTTCAGCTCCTACAATGAGCAGTTCTTC. Its protein is CASSPRLAGGIFSSYNEQFF.

V and J are TRBV28 and TRBJ1-2, with D maybe TRBD1 (5 bases). The CDR3 is made up of 17 amino acids. Trimming stripped 2 bases from V and 4 bases from J, with 20 bases between. From germline, CDR1 is MDHEN and CDR2 SYDVKM. The CDR3: CASSLAPGTRRGYGYTF. The CDR3 DNA is TGTGCCAGCAGTTTAGCCCCCGGGACGCGGAGGGGCTATGGCTACACCTTC.

The rearrangement joins TRBV5-1 to TRBJ1-1, with a weak D call TRBD1 (5 bases). The CDR3 is made up of 15 amino acids. The V end lost 7 bases, the J end lost 3 bases, and 19 bases lay between the germline ends. Germline V CDR1 and CDR2: SGHRS, YFSETQ. In DNA, the CDR3 is TGCGCCAGCCGAGTAGGGGCCAAAGGAGACACTGAAGCTTTCTTT. As protein: CASRVGAKGDTEAFF.

The genes are TRBV3-1 (or the pseudogene TRBV3-2) and TRBJ1-6; no firm D call. The germline V and J ends were trimmed by 3 bases and 12 bases, with 9 bases remaining between them. The germline V gene has CDR1 LGHDT and CDR2 YNNKEL (reference sequence). The CDR3 has 12 residues. The CDR3 DNA is TGTGCCAGCAGCCAGAGCTCGCTACCCCTCCACTTT. As protein: CASSQSSLPLHF.

This clone appeared a few times. The rearrangement uses TRBV19 and TRBJ2-3, with 10 bases aligning to TRBD2. The ends lost 5 bases at V and 8 bases at J; junction bases unmatched: 10. Germline V lookup: CDR1 LNHDA, CDR2 SQIVND (reference sequence). This CDR3 contains 15 residues. CDR3 sequence (DNA): TGTGCCAGTAGTTCCAACCCCGGGACTAGCGCTACGCAGTATTTT. Residues: CASSSNPGTSATQYF.

This clone was detected once. This chain joins TRBV6-5 and TRBJ1-1; TRBD1 matches at 11 bases. Germline CDR1 is MNHEY and CDR2 is SVGAGI. V lost 5 bases, J lost 8 bases, and 4 bases stayed unmatched. This CDR3 is 13 amino acids long. As DNA, the CDR3 is TGTGCCAGCAGTACCCGGGACAGGGGGGAAGCTTTCTTT. Amino acid sequence: CASSTRDRGEAFF.

The V gene is TRBV10-3, the J gene TRBJ1-1, with D hard to call. Germline CDR1 is ENHRY and CDR2 is SYGVKD. The length of the CDR3 is 12 residues. Trimming took off 8 bases at V and 2 bases at J, with 9 bases between the two ends. The CDR3 bases are TGTGCCATCGGGCGGGGAAACACTGAAGCTTTCTTT. Amino acid sequence: CAIGRGNTEAFF.

This clone appeared a single time. The V and J genes are TRBV11-2 and TRBJ2-5; possible D gene TRBD1, 5 bases. Germline V gives CDR1 SGHAT, CDR2 FQNNGV. The V gene lost 1 base and the J gene lost 4 bases, with 16 bases spanning the gap. The CDR3 length is 16 residues. The DNA of the CDR3 is TGTGCCAGCAGCTTAGTAGGGCAGGGTTTCCGAGAGACCCAGTACTTC. As protein: CASSLVGQGFRETQYF.

The chain combines TRBV7-9 with TRBJ1-2; 10 nucleotides align to TRBD1. Per the germline V gene, CDR1 is SEHNR and CDR2 is FQNEAQ (reference sequence). The trim removed 5 bases at V and 2 bases at J, leaving 5 bases unmatched. The CDR3 sequence is 15 residues long. In DNA form, the CDR3 reads TGTGCCAGCAGCGATTGGGACAGGGGAAACTATGGCTACACCTTC. Protein sequence: CASSDWDRGNYGYTF.

The chain employs TRBV7-2 and TRBJ2-6; D ambiguous. The CDR3 sequence is 17 residues long. Trimming stripped 1 base from V and 0 bases from J, with 10 bases between. Germline CDR1 is SGHTA and CDR2 is FQGNSA. The DNA for the CDR3 is TGTGCCAGCAGCTTAGGAGCGAGTTCCTCTGGGGCCAACGTCCTGACTTTC. Amino acid sequence: CASSLGASSSGANVLTF.

This clone was found a few times. This chain joins TRBV2 and TRBJ1-4, with 9 nucleotides matching TRBD1. The V gene end was trimmed by 4 bases and the J gene end by 5 bases; junction bases not matched to a gene: 5. This CDR3 has 15 amino acids. CDR1 and CDR2 (germline): SNHLY, FYNNEI. The CDR3 bases are TGTGCCAGCAGTGGGACAGGGGTGAGGAATGAAAAACTGTTTTTT. This translates into CASSGTGVRNEKLFF.

For this clone: Other DNA sequences in this sample translate to the same CDR3. The chain employs TRBV6-2 or TRBV6-3 and TRBJ1-5; D is unresolved. The CDR3 contains 15 residues. The V gene's germline CDR1 is MNHEY and CDR2 SVGEGT. The V and J ends lost 0 bases and 1 base respectively, with 7 bases between them. CDR3 amino acids: CASSYSGGSNQPQHF. In nucleotides, the CDR3 is TGTGCCAGCAGTTACTCGGGCGGGAGCAATCAGCCCCAGCATTTT.

This chain links TRBV6-5 with TRBJ2-7; a possible D gene is TRBD1 (6 bases). V lost 0 bases to trimming and J lost 4 bases, with 16 bases between them. The CDR3 has 16 amino acids. Germline V gives CDR1 MNHEY, CDR2 SVGAGI. The CDR3 loop is CASSYSGQRGIYEQYF. As DNA, the CDR3 is TGTGCCAGCAGTTACTCCGGACAGAGGGGGATTTACGAGCAGTACTTC.

V is TRBV24-1 and J is TRBJ2-5; 9 bases align to TRBD1. The germline gives CDR1 KGHDR, CDR2 SFDVKD. J lost 5 bases, V lost 3 bases, and 3 bases had no gene match. The CDR3 is 14 residues long. The CDR3 sequence: CATSDAGQGETQYF. The CDR3 nucleotides are TGTGCCACCAGTGATGCGGGACAGGGTGAGACCCAGTACTTC.

J is TRBJ2-7 and V is TRBV20-1, with a tentative D call TRBD1 (5 bases). The CDR3 is made up of 11 amino acids. The ends were cut back, 3 bases at V and 6 bases at J, with 9 bases in the middle. Germline CDR1 and CDR2: DFQATT and SNEGSKA (reference sequence). The CDR3 loop reads CSASRQGEQYF. The CDR3 coding sequence is TGCAGTGCTAGTCGGCAGGGCGAGCAGTACTTC.

A single count supports this clone. V is TRBV6-5 and J is TRBJ1-5; TRBD1 matches 8 bases. CDR1 MNHEY and CDR2 SVGAGI come from the germline V gene. The CDR3 totals 14 residues. V was clipped by 4 bases and J by 4 bases; unmatched bases: 3. The CDR3, as DNA: TGTGCCAGCAGTTCCCGGGACAGGAATCAGCCCCAGCATTTT. Residues: CASSSRDRNQPQHF.

As regards this clone: The same CDR3 arises from other DNA sequences in this sample as well. The V and J genes are TRBV18 and TRBJ1-1, with 9 bases aligning to TRBD1. CDR3 length: 13 residues. Per germline, CDR1 KGHSH and CDR2 LQKENI. V trimming: 3 bases; J trimming: 5 bases; junction bases outside the gene matches: 1. CDR3 protein: CASSPGQGTEAFF. DNA for the CDR3: TGTGCCAGCTCACCTGGACAGGGGACTGAAGCTTTCTTT.